These 24 T cell receptor beta chains were all obtained from the same sample, sequenced in a study of blood T cell repertoires in COVID-19. The protocol was immunoSEQ multiplex PCR, while the TCRdb copy is restricted to in-frame clones and leaves out a portion. In the table there are roughly 160,000 clones, approximately 85% of which are singletons. Material: peripheral blood. The receptors originated from a woman in her forties or fifties with COVID-19, enrolled during active disease.

The chain carries TRBV6-4 and TRBJ2-7; no clear D gene. Germline V lookup: CDR1 MRHNA, CDR2 SNTAGT. The CDR3 is 15 amino acids. V shed 0 bases and J shed 9 bases, with 18 bases lying between them. The CDR3 protein is CASSDSARLRSRQYF. The CDR3 nucleotides are TGTGCCAGCAGTGACTCGGCCAGGCTAAGGTCGAGGCAGTACTTC.

This clone has more than one count but fewer than ten. The chain is built from TRBV7-9 and TRBJ2-7; TRBD2 is a possible D gene (7 bases). CDR3 length: 16 amino acids. Trimming removed 7 bases at V and 5 bases at J, with 24 bases between. Looked up from germline, CDR1 is SEHNR and CDR2 is FQNEAQ (reference sequence). The chain's CDR3 is CASTHRGGSHSNEQYF. Here the CDR3 DNA reads TGTGCCAGCACCCATAGGGGGGGGTCACACAGCAACGAGCAGTACTTC.

V gene TRBV7-2 combines with J gene TRBJ1-2, with 11 bases fitting TRBD1. Germline CDR1 reads SGHTA; CDR2 reads FQGNSA. The CDR3 covers 14 residues. The ends lost 5 bases at V and 5 bases at J; junction bases unmatched: 4. The CDR3 sequence: CASSPGQGAYGYTF. The CDR3 nucleotides read TGTGCCAGCAGCCCAGGACAGGGGGCTTATGGCTACACCTTC.

The CDR3 is CASSPPGQRMSYTF. CDR3 nucleotides: TGTGCCAGCAGTCCACCGGGACAGCGCATGAGCTACACCTTC. V is TRBV6-5 and J is TRBJ1-2; 7 bases line up with TRBD1. This CDR3 spans 14 amino acids. J lost 9 bases, V lost 5 bases, and 12 bases had no gene match. The V gene's germline CDR1 is MNHEY and CDR2 SVGAGI.

In DNA form, the CDR3 reads TGTGCCAGCAGAAGACAGGGTGGTAGCACTGAAGCTTTCTTT. Protein: CASRRQGGSTEAFF. The chain is built from TRBV7-9 and TRBJ1-1, with TRBD1 matching 7 bases. This CDR3 contains 14 residues. With V trimmed by 6 bases and J by 4 bases, 8 bases remained unmatched. The germline gives CDR1 SEHNR, CDR2 FQNEAQ (reference sequence).

J is TRBJ1-1 and V is TRBV10-2; D might be TRBD1 (6 bases). The CDR3 length is 13 residues. Trimming shortened V by 4 bases and J by 4 bases, and 10 bases separated the two germline ends. Germline CDR1 WSHSY, CDR2 SAAADI. The CDR3 here is CASSGTDGTEAFF. The CDR3 DNA is TGCGCCAGCAGTGGGACAGACGGCACTGAAGCTTTCTTT.

The rearrangement links TRBV28 to TRBJ1-5; D may be TRBD1 (5 bases). Trimming took off 6 bases at V and 0 bases at J, with 21 bases between the two ends. Germline CDR1 is MDHEN and CDR2 is SYDVKM. CDR3 length: 18 amino acids. CDR3 nucleotides: TGTGCCAGCAGCGGCGGGACGAGACTTGGATATAGCAATCAGCCCCAGCATTTT. It yields the protein CASSGGTRLGYSNQPQHF.

This clone is a singleton in its sample. V is TRBV9 and J is TRBJ1-3; a possible D gene is TRBD1 (5 bases). The CDR3 spans 17 residues. Trimming shortened V by 0 bases and J by 2 bases, and 15 bases separated the two germline ends. CDR1 SGDLS and CDR2 YYNGEE come from the germline V gene. The CDR3: CASSVASRDLAGNTIYF. In DNA, the CDR3 is TGTGCCAGCAGCGTAGCTTCCAGGGATTTAGCTGGAAACACCATATATTTT.

The chain links TRBV19 to TRBJ1-5; no firm D call. The CDR3 consists of 17 residues. Looked up from germline, CDR1 is LNHDA and CDR2 is SQIVND (reference sequence). Trimming cost V 7 bases and J 0 bases, with 19 bases left between them. The CDR3 nucleotides read TGTGCCAGTAAGTTGTTAGAGGGCCAATATAGCAATCAGCCCCAGCATTTT. Translation: CASKLLEGQYSNQPQHF.

V is TRBV5-6 and J is TRBJ2-2, with D perhaps TRBD2 (6 bases). The CDR3 is 16 residues long. Between the trimmed V and J ends, which lost 0 bases and 2 bases, there was a span of 11 bases. Germline-derived CDR1 and CDR2 are SGHDT and YYEEEE. The CDR3 DNA reads as TGTGCCAGCAGCTTGGAACGCGGGGCTAACACCGGGGAGCTGTTTTTT. It translates to CASSLERGANTGELFF.

This chain uses TRBV30 with TRBJ1-1; D might be TRBD1 (5 bases). Germline values: CDR1 GTSNPN, CDR2 SVGIG (reference sequence). This CDR3 is built from 15 residues. Deletions cut 2 bases from V and 1 base from J, with 14 bases between. The CDR3: CAWSRGHLGNTEAFF. The CDR3 DNA is TGTGCCTGGAGTAGGGGTCACCTTGGGAACACTGAAGCTTTCTTT.

The rearrangement uses TRBV13 and TRBJ2-5; 8 bases map to TRBD1. From germline, CDR1 is PRHDT and CDR2 FYEKMQ (reference sequence). The CDR3 loop spans 14 amino acids. The junction had 4 bases not matched to a gene; V was cut back by 6 bases and J by 1 base. The DNA of the CDR3 is TGTGCCAGCAGACGAACAGGGGGCCAAGAGACCCAGTACTTC. It translates to CASRRTGGQETQYF. Using reference TRBV13 and TRBJ2-5 for the parts outside the CDR3, the full variable domain is AAGVIQSPRHLIKEKRETATLKCYPIPRHDTVYWYQQGPGQDPQFLISFYEKMQSDKGSIPDRFSAQQFSDYHSELNMSSLELGDSALYFCASRRTGGQETQYFGPGTRLLVL.

The chain carries TRBV27 and TRBJ1-6; D is unresolved. This CDR3 region has 18 residues. Trimming stripped 6 bases from V and 0 bases from J, with 18 bases between. Per the germline V gene, CDR1 is MNHEY and CDR2 is SMNVEV (reference sequence). The CDR3 sequence is CASSPRWAESSYNSPLHF. CDR3 DNA sequence: TGTGCCAGCAGCCCACGGTGGGCAGAAAGCTCCTATAATTCACCCCTCCACTTT.

The chain recombines TRBV7-9 with TRBJ1-1; 7 bases agree with TRBD1. From germline, CDR1 is SEHNR and CDR2 FQNEAQ (reference sequence). Unmatched junction bases numbered 5, after V lost 4 bases and J lost 0 bases. CDR3 size: 15 residues. This chain's CDR3 is CASSSRDSLNTEAFF. The CDR3 nucleotides are TGTGCCAGCAGCTCGCGGGACAGCTTGAACACTGAAGCTTTCTTT. The variable domain in full, completed from reference TRBV7-9 and TRBJ1-1, reads DTGVSQNPRHKITKRGQNVTFRCDPISEHNRLYWYRQTLGQGPEFLTYFQNEAQLEKSRLLSDRFSAERPKGSFSTLEIQRTEQGDSAMYLCASSSRDSLNTEAFFGQGTRLTVV.

This rearrangement joins TRBV5-4 to TRBJ2-7, with 10 nucleotides matching TRBD2. Losses at the gene ends were 4 bases for V and 2 bases for J; bases not matched to a gene: 6. The CDR3 spans 15 residues. Germline V gene lookup returns CDR1 SGHNT and CDR2 YYREEE (reference sequence). The chain's CDR3 is CASSTGTSVPYEQYF. The CDR3 DNA is TGTGCCAGCAGCACAGGGACTAGCGTACCCTACGAGCAGTACTTC.

J is TRBJ1-4 and V is TRBV2, with D unclear. Germline values: CDR1 SNHLY, CDR2 FYNNEI. The ends were cut back, 6 bases at V and 0 bases at J, with 8 bases in the middle. The CDR3 has 14 amino acids. The CDR3 nucleotides read TGTGCCAGCAGCGCGATTCCAACTAATGAAAAACTGTTTTTT. It translates to CASSAIPTNEKLFF.

The rearrangement links TRBV15 to TRBJ1-2, with TRBD1 matching 8 bases. The CDR3 loop spans 17 amino acids. Trimming cost V 4 bases and J 2 bases; bases outside gene matches: 12. CDR1 and CDR2 (germline): LNHNV, YYDKDF (reference sequence). This CDR3 reads CATSNGQGAGPNYGYTF. DNA of the CDR3: TGTGCCACCAGCAATGGACAGGGCGCTGGCCCGAACTATGGCTACACCTTC.

The chain uses TRBV18 and TRBJ1-3; D unclear. Germline-derived CDR1 and CDR2 are KGHSH and LQKENI. V gave up 4 bases and J gave up 0 bases, with 10 bases separating them. This CDR3 spans 15 amino acids. The CDR3 DNA follows: TGTGCCAGCTCACTCGGGTCCTCCTCTGGAAACACCATATATTTT. Translated, it gives CASSLGSSSGNTIYF. The whole variable domain, filled in from reference TRBV18 and TRBJ1-3, reads NAGVMQNPRHLVRRRGQEARLRCSPMKGHSHVYWYRQLPEEGLKFMVYLQKENIIDESGMPKERFSAEFPKEGPSILRIQQVVRGDSAAYFCASSLGSSSGNTIYFGEGSWLTVV.

The chain is built from TRBV7-3 and TRBJ2-5, with a weak D call TRBD1 (6 bases). Germline CDR1 and CDR2: SGHTA and FQGTGA. The CDR3 covers 14 residues. Trimming left V 5 bases short and J 5 bases short, with 15 bases between. CDR3 coding DNA: TGTGCCAGCAGCACAGGGAGCCTGGGGGAGACCCAGTACTTC. The encoded protein is CASSTGSLGETQYF.

This chain links TRBV29-1 with TRBJ2-7; TRBD1 aligns across 9 bases. CDR1 SQVTM and CDR2 ANQGSEA come from the germline V gene. V trimming: 6 bases; J trimming: 3 bases; junction bases outside the gene matches: 6. This CDR3 has 13 amino acids. This chain's CDR3 is CSVAGTGFYEQYF. The CDR3 DNA reads as TGCAGCGTGGCCGGGACAGGGTTCTACGAGCAGTACTTC.

DNA of the CDR3: TGTGCCATCAGAGCACTAGCGACCCTCTCCTACGAGCAGTACTTC. It yields the protein CAIRALATLSYEQYF. This sequence joins TRBV10-3 and TRBJ2-7, with 7 bases aligning to TRBD2. The CDR3 contains 15 residues. Germline values: CDR1 ENHRY, CDR2 SYGVKD. The ends lost 6 bases at V and 0 bases at J; junction bases unmatched: 8.

The V gene is TRBV6-6, the J gene TRBJ1-1, with D possibly TRBD1 on 6 matching bases. V shed 2 bases and J shed 7 bases, with 14 bases lying between them. Germline-derived CDR1 and CDR2 are MNHNY and SVGAGI (reference sequence). The CDR3 loop spans 14 amino acids. CDR3 loop: CASSYPQGSDEAFF. The DNA of the CDR3 is TGTGCCAGCAGTTACCCACAGGGAAGTGATGAAGCTTTCTTT.

V gene TRBV10-1 combines with J gene TRBJ2-1; 12 nucleotides agree with TRBD2. The CDR3 covers 16 residues. The ends lost 11 bases at V and 5 bases at J; junction bases unmatched: 13. Germline loops: CDR1 WNHNN, CDR2 SYGVQD (reference sequence). Here the CDR3 DNA reads TGCGCCGGCGCCTCTCTAGCGGGGGGGCAAGACAATGAGCAGTTCTTC. Translated, it gives CAGASLAGGQDNEQFF.

The rearrangement uses TRBV3-1 (or the pseudogene TRBV3-2) and TRBJ2-7; 9 nucleotides line up with TRBD2. CDR1 and CDR2 (germline): LGHDT, YNNKEL (reference sequence). There are 15 residues in the CDR3. V shed 7 bases, J shed 5 bases, and the junction held 12 bases outside the gene matches. The CDR3 sequence is CASTPRGGGRDEQYF. DNA for the CDR3: TGTGCCAGCACCCCCCGCGGGGGGGGTAGGGACGAGCAGTACTTC.